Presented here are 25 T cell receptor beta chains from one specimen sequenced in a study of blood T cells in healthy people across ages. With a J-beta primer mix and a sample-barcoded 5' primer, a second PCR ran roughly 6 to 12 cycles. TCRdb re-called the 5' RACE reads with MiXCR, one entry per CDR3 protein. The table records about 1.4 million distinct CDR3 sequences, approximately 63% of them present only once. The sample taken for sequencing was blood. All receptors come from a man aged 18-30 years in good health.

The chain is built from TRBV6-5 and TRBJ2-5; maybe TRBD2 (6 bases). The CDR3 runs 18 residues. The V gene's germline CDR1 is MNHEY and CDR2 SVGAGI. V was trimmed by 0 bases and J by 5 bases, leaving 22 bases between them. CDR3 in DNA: TGTGCCAGCAGTTACTCGAGAGGGCGAACGGGAGTTGGGGAGACCCAGTACTTC. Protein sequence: CASSYSRGRTGVGETQYF.

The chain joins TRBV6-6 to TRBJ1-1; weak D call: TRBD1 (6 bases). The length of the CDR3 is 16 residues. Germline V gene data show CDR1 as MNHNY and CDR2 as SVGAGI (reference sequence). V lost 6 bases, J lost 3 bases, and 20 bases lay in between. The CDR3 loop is CASSPRQDPLDTEAFF. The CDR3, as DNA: TGTGCCAGCAGCCCCCGACAGGATCCTTTGGACACTGAAGCTTTCTTT.

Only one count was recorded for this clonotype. The CDR3 region has the DNA TGTGCCAGCCTTGGACAGGGAGCAACTAATGAAAAACTGTTTTTT. Amino acid sequence: CASLGQGATNEKLFF. The chain has TRBV7-9 and TRBJ1-4, with TRBD1 matching over 8 bases. This CDR3 is built from 15 residues. V dropped 8 bases and J dropped 0; count of bases not matched to a gene: 5. CDR1 and CDR2 from the germline V gene are SEHNR and FQNEAQ (reference sequence).

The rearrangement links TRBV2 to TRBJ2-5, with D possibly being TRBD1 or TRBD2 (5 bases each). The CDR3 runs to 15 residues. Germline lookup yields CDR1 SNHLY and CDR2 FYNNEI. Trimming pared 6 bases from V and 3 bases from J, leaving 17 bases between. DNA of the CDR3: TGTGCCAGCAGAGCCGGGGCCGCCCCAAAAGAGACCCAGTACTTC. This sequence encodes CASRAGAAPKETQYF.

In DNA form, the CDR3 reads TGCAGTGCTAGAGAATTGGTGGGACTAGGGGAGACCCAGTACTTC. The encoded protein is CSARELVGLGETQYF. The chain is built from TRBV20-1 and TRBJ2-5; TRBD2 aligns across 8 bases. V lost 0 bases, J lost 5 bases, and 8 bases stayed unmatched. The CDR3 has 15 residues. The germline gives CDR1 DFQATT, CDR2 SNEGSKA (reference sequence).

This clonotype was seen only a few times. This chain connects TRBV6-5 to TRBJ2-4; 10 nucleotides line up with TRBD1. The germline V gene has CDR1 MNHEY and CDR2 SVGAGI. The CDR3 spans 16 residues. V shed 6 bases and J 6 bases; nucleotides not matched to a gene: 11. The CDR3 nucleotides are TGTGCCAGCAGGGGACACGGGACAGGGGCGTTAAACATTCAGTACTTC. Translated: CASRGHGTGALNIQYF.

CDR3 in DNA: TGTGCCAGCAGGACCGGGACAGGGAACTCACCCCTCCACTTT. Protein product: CASRTGTGNSPLHF. The chain joins TRBV6-2 or TRBV6-3 to TRBJ1-6; 9 positions agree with TRBD1. CDR1 is MNHEY and CDR2 is SVGEGT in the germline V gene. The length of the CDR3 is 14 residues. The ends lost 6 bases at V and 10 bases at J; junction bases unmatched: 7.

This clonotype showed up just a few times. The CDR3 region has the DNA TGCGCCAGCAGCTTGGGCCGACAGGGGGCTCGACAGTTCTATGGCTACACCTTC. It specifies CASSLGRQGARQFYGYTF. This sequence joins TRBV5-1 and TRBJ1-2, with 10 nucleotides matching TRBD1. CDR1 and CDR2 from the germline V gene are SGHRS and YFSETQ. V trimming: 0 bases; J trimming: 4 bases; junction bases outside the gene matches: 12. The length of the CDR3 is 18 residues.

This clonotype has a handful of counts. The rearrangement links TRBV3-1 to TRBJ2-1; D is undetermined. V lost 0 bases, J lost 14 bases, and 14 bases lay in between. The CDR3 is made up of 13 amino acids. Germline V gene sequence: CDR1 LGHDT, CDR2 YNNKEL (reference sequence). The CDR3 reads CASSQDRSRTEFF. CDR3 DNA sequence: TGTGCCAGCAGCCAAGACCGGTCCCGGACGGAGTTCTTC.

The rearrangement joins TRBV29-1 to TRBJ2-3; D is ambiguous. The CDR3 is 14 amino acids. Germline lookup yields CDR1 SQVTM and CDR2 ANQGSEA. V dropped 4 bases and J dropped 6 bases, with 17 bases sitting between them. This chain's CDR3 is CSVVYKIMWDTQYF. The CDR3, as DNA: TGCAGCGTTGTGTACAAGATTATGTGGGATACGCAGTATTTT.

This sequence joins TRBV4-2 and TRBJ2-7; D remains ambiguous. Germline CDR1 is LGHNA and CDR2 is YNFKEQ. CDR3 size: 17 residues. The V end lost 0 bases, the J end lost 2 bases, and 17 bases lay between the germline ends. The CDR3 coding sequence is TGTGCCAGCAGCCAAGATCAGATTAGCCGTGGAACCTACGAGCAGTACTTC. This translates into CASSQDQISRGTYEQYF.

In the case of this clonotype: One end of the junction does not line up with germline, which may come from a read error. The CDR3 sequence is CTSSSGPFYEQYF. In DNA form, the CDR3 reads TGTACCAGCAGCTCCGGACCGTTCTACGAGCAGTACTTC. The chain combines TRBV7-9 with TRBJ2-7, with unresolved D. From germline, CDR1 is SEHNR and CDR2 FQNEAQ (reference sequence). The CDR3 extends over 13 amino acids.

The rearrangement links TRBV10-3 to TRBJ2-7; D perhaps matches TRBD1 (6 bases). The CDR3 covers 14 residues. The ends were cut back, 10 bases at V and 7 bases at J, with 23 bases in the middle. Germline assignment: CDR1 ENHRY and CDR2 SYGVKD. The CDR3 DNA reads TGTGCCACTAGATCGGGACAAGACGACAATGAGCAGTACTTC. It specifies CATRSGQDDNEQYF.

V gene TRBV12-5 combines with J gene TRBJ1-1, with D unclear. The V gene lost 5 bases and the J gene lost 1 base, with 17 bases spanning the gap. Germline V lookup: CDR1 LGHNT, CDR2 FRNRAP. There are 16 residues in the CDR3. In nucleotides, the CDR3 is TGTGCTAGTGGTACTGCCCTGGTACAAGAGAACACTGAAGCTTTCTTT. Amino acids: CASGTALVQENTEAFF. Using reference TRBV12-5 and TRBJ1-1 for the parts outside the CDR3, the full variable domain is DARVTQTPRHKVTEMGQEVTMRCQPILGHNTVFWYRQTMMQGLELLAYFRNRAPLDDSGMPKDRFSAEMPDATLATLKIQPSEPRDSAVYFCASGTALVQENTEAFFGQGTRLTVV.

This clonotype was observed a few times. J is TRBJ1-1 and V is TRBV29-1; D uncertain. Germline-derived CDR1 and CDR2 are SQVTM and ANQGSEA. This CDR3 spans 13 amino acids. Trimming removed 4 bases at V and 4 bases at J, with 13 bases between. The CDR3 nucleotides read TGCAGCGTTGTTTTATCACGGGGCACTGAAGCTTTCTTT. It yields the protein CSVVLSRGTEAFF.

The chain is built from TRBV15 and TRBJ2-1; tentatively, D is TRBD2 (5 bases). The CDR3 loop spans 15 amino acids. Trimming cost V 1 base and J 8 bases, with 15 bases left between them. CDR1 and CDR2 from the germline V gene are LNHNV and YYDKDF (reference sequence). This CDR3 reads CATSRARGNGDEQFF. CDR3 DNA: TGTGCCACCAGCAGAGCTCGGGGTAACGGTGATGAGCAGTTCTTC.

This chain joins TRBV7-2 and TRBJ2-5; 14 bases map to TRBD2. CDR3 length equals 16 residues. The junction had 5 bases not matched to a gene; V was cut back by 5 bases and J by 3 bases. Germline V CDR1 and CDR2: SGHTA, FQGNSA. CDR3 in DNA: TGTGCCAGCAGCCCCCGACTAGCGGGGGGGGAAGAGACCCAGTACTTC. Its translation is CASSPRLAGGEETQYF.

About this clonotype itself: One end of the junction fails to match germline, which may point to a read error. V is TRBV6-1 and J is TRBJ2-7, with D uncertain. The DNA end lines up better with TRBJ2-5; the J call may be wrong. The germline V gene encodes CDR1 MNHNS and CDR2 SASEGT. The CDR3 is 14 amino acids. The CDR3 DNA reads TGTGCCGGCAGTGATCGGCAGAACCAAGAGACCCAGTACTTC. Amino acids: CAGSDRQNQETQYF.

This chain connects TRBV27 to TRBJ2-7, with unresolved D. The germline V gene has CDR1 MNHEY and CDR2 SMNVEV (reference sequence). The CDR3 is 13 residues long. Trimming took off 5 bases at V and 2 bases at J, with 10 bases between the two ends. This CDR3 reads CASSKLGTYEQYF. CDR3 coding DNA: TGTGCCAGCAGTAAACTGGGGACCTACGAGCAGTACTTC.

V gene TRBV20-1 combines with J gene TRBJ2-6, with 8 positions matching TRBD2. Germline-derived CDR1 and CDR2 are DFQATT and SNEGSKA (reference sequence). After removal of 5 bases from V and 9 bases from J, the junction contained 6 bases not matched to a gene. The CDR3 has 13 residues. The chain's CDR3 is CSAAGRERNVLTF. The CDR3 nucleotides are TGCAGTGCTGCCGGGAGGGAACGCAACGTCCTGACTTTC.

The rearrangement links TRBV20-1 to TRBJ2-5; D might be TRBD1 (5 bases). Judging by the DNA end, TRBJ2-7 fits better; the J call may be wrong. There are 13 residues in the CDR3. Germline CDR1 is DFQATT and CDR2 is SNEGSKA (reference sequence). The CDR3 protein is CSARDLQGSEQYF. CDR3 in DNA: TGCAGTGCTAGAGATCTGCAGGGAAGCGAGCAGTACTTC.

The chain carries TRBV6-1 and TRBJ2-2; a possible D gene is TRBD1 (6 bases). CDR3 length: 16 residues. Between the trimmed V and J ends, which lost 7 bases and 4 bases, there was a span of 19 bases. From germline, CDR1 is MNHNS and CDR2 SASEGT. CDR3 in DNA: TGTGCCAGCACCCCCACGGCACAGGGCTTCACCGGGGAGCTGTTTTTT. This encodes CASTPTAQGFTGELFF.

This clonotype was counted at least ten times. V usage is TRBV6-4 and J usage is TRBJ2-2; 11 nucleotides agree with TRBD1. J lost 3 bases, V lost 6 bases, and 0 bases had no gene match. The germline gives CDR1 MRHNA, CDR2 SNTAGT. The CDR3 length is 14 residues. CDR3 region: CASRGQGDTGELFF. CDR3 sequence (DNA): TGTGCCAGCAGGGGACAGGGGGACACCGGGGAGCTGTTTTTT.

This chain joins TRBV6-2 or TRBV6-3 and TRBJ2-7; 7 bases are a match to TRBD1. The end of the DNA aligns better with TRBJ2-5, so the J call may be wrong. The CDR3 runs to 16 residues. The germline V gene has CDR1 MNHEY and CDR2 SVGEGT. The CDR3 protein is CASSPIPQGSGETQYF. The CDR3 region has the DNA TGTGCCAGCAGCCCAATACCACAGGGGAGTGGGGAGACCCAGTACTTC.

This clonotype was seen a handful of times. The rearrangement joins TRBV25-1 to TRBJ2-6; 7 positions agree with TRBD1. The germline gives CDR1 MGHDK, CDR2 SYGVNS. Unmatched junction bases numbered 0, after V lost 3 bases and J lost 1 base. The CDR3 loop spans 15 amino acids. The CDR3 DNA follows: TGTGCCAGCAGTGAGACAGGGTCTGGGGCCAACGTCCTGACTTTC. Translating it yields CASSETGSGANVLTF.